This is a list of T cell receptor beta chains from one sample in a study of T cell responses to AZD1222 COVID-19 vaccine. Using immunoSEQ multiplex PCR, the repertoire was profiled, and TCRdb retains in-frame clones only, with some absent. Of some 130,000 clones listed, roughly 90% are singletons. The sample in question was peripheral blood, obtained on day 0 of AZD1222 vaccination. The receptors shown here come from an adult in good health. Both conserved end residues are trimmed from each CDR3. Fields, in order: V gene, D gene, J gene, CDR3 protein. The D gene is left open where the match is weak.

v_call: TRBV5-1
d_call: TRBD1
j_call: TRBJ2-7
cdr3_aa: ASSPGQVFDEQY

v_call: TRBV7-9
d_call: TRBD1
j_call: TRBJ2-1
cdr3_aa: ASMSKGAGWLGNEQF

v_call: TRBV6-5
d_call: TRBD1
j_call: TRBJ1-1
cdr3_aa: ASLRQGGYTEAF

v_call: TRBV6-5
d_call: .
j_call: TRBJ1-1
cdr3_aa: ASTPAPTGDTEAF

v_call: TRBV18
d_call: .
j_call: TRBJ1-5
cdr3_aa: ASSPLAVNQPQH

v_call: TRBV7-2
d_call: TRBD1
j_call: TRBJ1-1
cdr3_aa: ASSLFPGGNTEAF

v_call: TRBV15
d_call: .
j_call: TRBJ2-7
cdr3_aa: ATSRDAGTYEQY

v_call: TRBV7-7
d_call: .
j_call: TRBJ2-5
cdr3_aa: ASSPDSQETQY

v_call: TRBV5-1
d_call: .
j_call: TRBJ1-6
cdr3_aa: ASRGVGDSPLH

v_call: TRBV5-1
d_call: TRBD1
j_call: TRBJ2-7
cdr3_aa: ASSSRTGTYEQY

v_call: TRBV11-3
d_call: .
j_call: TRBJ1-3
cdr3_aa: ASSLVTGPGNTIY

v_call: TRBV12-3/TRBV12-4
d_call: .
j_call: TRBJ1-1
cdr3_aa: ASSLGRR

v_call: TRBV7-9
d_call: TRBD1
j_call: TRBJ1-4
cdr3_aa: ASSLGVGTANEKLF

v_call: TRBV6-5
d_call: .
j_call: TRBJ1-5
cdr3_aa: ASSTAGNGQPQH

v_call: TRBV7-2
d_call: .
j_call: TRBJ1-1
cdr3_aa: ASSSIGRTEAF

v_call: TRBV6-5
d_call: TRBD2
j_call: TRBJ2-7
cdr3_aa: ASSYEQRGDNKY

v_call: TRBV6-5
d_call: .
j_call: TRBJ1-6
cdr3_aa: ASHRGRENSPLH

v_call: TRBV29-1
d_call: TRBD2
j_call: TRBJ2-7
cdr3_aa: SVRGVSYEQY

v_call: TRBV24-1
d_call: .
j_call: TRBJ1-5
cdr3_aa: ATSDTSTRQPQH

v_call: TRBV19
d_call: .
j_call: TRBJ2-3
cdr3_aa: ASTSLDRNTQY

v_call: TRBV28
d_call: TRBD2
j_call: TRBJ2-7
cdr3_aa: ASRPSGSSYEQY

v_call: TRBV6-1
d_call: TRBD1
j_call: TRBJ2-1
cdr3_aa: ASSEGLALWGQKKYNEQF

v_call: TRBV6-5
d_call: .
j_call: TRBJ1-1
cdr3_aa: ASGHSRQGRTEAF

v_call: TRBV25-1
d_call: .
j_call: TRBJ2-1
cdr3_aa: ASSESYSSSYNEQF

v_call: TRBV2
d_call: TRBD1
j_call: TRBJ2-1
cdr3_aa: ASYRGNEQF

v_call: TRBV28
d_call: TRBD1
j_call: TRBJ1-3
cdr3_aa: ASSSSGGRNTIY

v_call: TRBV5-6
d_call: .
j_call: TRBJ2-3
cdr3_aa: ASSLGDPVDTQY

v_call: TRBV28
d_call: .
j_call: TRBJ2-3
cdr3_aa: ASSLSVGGRGGTQY

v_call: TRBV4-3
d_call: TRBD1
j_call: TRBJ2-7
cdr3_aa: ASSQEVGTGFFEQY

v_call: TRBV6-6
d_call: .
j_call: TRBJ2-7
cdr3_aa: ASSFTGSSYEQY

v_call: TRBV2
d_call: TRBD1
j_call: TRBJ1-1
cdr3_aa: AGLTGEGNTEAF